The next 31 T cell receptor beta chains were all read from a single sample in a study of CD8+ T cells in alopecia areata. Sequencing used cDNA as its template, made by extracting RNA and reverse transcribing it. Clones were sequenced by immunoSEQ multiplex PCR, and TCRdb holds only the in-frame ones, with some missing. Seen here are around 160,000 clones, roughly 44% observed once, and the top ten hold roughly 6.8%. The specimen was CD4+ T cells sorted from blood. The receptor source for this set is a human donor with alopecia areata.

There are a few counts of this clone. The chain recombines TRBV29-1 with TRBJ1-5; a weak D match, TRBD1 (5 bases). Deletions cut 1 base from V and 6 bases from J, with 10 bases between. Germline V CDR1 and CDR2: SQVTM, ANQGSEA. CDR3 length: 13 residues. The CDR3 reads CSVEVGEGQPQHF. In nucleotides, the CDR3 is TGCAGCGTTGAAGTGGGGGAGGGTCAGCCCCAGCATTTT.

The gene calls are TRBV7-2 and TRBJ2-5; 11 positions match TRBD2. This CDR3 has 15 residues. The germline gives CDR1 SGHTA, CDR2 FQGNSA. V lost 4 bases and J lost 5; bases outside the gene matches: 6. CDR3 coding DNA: TGTGCCAGCAGCTCACTAGCGGGAGTTTTTGAGACCCAGTACTTC. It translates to CASSSLAGVFETQYF.

CDR3 residues: CSVEGPGTGDGANVLTF. In nucleotides, the CDR3 is TGCAGCGTTGAAGGTCCCGGGACAGGGGATGGGGCCAACGTCCTGACTTTC. V usage is TRBV29-1 and J usage is TRBJ2-6; the match to TRBD1 covers 10 bases. The CDR3 is 17 amino acids. CDR1 and CDR2 (germline): SQVTM, ANQGSEA. The trim removed 1 base at V and 3 bases at J, leaving 6 bases unmatched.

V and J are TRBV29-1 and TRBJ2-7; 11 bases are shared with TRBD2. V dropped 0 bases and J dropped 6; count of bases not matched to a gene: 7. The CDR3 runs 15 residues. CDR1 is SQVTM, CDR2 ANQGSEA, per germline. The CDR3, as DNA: TGCAGCGTTGAAGATAGCGGGAGGGCCGAAGGCGAGCAGTACTTC. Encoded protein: CSVEDSGRAEGEQYF.

The DNA of the CDR3 is TGCAGCCCCCAGGGTAACAATGAGCAGTTCTTC. It is translated as CSPQGNNEQFF. V is TRBV29-1 and J is TRBJ2-1, with a possible D match to TRBD1 (5 bases). Germline values: CDR1 SQVTM, CDR2 ANQGSEA. The CDR3 has 11 residues. The V end lost 8 bases, the J end lost 5 bases, and 10 bases lay between the germline ends.

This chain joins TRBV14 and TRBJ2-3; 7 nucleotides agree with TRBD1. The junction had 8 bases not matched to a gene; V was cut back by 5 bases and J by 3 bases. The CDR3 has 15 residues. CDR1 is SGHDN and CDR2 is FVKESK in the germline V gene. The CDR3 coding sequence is TGTGCCAGCAGCGAACAGGGGATGAGGACAGATACGCAGTATTTT. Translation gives CASSEQGMRTDTQYF.

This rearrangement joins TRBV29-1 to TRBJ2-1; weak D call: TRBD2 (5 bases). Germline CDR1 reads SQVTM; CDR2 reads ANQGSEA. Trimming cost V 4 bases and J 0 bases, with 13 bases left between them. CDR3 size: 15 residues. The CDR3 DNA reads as TGCAGCGTTGTTCAAGGGAGCAGCTCCTACAATGAGCAGTTCTTC. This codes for CSVVQGSSSYNEQFF.

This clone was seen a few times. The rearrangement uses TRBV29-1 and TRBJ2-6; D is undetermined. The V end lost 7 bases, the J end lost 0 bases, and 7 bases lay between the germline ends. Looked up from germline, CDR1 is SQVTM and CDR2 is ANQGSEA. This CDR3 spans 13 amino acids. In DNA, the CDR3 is TGCAGCGCCTATAACTCTGGGGCCAACGTCCTGACTTTC. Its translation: CSAYNSGANVLTF.

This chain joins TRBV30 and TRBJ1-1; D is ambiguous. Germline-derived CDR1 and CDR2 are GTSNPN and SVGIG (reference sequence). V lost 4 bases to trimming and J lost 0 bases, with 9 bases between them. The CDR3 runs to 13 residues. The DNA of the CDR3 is TGTGCCTGGACCCTTGGATTGAACACTGAAGCTTTCTTT. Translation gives CAWTLGLNTEAFF.

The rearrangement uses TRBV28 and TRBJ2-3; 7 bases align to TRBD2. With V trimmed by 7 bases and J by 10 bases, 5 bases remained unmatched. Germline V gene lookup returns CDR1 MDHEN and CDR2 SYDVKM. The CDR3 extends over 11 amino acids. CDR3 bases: TGTGCCAGCATAGGACTAGAGGCGCAGTATTTT. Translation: CASIGLEAQYF. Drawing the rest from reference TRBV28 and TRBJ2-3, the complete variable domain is DVKVTQSSRYLVKRTGEKVFLECVQDMDHENMFWYRQDPGLGLRLIYFSYDVKMKEKGDIPEGYSVSREKKERFSLILESASTNQTSMYLCASIGLEAQYFGPGTRLTVL.

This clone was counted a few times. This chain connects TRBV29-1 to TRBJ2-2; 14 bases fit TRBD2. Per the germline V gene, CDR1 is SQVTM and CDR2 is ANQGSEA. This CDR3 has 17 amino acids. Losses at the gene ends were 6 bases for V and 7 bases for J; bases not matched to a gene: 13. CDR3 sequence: CSVGTPGLAGVVGELFF. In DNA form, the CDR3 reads TGCAGCGTAGGAACACCGGGACTAGCGGGAGTTGTCGGGGAGCTGTTTTTT.

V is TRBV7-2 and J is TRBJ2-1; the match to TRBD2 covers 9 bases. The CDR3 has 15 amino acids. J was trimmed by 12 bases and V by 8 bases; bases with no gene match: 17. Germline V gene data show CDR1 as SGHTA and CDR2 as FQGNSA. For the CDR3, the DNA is TGTGCCAGCTTTCTACAGGTGGGCGGGAGGGCCTGGCAGTTCTTC. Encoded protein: CASFLQVGGRAWQFF.

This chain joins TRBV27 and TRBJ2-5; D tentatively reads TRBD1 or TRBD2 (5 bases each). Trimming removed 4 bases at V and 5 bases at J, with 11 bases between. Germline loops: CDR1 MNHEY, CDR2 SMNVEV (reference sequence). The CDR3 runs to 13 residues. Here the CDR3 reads CASSSGPRETQYF. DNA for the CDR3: TGTGCCAGCAGTTCGGGGCCCCGGGAGACCCAGTACTTC.

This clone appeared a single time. DNA of the CDR3: TGTGCCAGCAGCTTGGCGTCGAGGATCTACGAGCAGTACTTC. Protein: CASSLASRIYEQYF. The chain combines TRBV11-2 with TRBJ2-7, with unresolved D. Germline V lookup: CDR1 SGHAT, CDR2 FQNNGV. The CDR3 sequence is 14 residues long. Trimming shortened V by 3 bases and J by 3 bases, and 12 bases separated the two germline ends.

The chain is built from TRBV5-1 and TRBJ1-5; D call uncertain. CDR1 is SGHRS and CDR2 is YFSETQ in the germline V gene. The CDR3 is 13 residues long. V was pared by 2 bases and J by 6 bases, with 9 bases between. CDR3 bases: TGCGCCAGCAGCTTTGACAATATTCAGCCCCAGCATTTT. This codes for CASSFDNIQPQHF. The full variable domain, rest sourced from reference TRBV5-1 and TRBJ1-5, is KAGVTQTPRYLIKTRGQQVTLSCSPISGHRSVSWYQQTPGQGLQFLFEYFSETQRNKGNFPGRFSGRQFSNSRSEMNVSTLELGDSALYLCASSFDNIQPQHFGDGTRLSIL.

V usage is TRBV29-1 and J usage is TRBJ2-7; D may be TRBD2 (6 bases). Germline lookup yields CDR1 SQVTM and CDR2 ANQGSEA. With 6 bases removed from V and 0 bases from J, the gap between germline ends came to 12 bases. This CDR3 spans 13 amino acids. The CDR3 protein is CSVAGISSYEQYF. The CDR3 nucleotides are TGCAGCGTGGCGGGAATTAGCTCCTACGAGCAGTACTTC.

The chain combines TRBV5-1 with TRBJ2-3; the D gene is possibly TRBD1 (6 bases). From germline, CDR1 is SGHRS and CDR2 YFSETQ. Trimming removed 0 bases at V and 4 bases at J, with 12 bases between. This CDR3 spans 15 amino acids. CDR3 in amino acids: CASSLDGGRADTQYF. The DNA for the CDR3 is TGCGCCAGCAGCTTGGATGGGGGCCGGGCAGATACGCAGTATTTT.

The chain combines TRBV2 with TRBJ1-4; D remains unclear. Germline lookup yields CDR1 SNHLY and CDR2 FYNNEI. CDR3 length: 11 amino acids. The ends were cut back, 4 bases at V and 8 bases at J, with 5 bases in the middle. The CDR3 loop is CASSVLEKLFF. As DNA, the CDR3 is TGTGCCAGCAGTGTTTTGGAAAAACTGTTTTTT.

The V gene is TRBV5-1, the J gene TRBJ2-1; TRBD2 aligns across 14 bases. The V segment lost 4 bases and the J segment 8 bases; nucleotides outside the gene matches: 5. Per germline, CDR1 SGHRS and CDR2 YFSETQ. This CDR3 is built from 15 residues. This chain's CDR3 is CASSMGTSGSDEQFF. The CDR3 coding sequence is TGCGCCAGCAGCATGGGGACTAGCGGGAGTGATGAGCAGTTCTTC.

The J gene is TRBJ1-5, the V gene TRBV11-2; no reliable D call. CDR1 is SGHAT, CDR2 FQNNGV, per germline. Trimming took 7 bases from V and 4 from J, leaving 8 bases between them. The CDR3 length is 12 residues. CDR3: CASNPDNQPQHF. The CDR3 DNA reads TGTGCCAGCAATCCAGATAATCAGCCCCAGCATTTT.

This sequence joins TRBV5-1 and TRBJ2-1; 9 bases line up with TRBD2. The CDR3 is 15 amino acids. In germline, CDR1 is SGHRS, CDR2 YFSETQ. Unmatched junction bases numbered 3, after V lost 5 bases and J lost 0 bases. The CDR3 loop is CASRTSGPSYNEQFF. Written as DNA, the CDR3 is TGCGCCAGCAGGACTAGCGGCCCCTCCTACAATGAGCAGTTCTTC.

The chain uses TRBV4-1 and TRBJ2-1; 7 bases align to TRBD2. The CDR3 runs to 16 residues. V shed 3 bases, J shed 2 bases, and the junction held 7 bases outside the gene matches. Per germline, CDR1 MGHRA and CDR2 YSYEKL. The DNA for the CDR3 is TGCGCCAGCAGCCATCAGCCTAGCGGAACCTACAATGAGCAGTTCTTC. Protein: CASSHQPSGTYNEQFF.

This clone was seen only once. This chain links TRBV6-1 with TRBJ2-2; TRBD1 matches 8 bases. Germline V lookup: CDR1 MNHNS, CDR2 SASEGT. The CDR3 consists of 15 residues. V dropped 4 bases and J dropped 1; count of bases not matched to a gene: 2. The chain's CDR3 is CASSAGTGNTGELFF. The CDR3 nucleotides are TGTGCCAGCAGTGCCGGGACAGGGAACACCGGGGAGCTGTTTTTT.

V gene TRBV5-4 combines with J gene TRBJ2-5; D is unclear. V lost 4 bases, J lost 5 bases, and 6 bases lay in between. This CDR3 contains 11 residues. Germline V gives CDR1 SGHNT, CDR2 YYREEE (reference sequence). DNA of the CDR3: TGTGCCAGCAGCACCCAGGAGACCCAGTACTTC. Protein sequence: CASSTQETQYF.

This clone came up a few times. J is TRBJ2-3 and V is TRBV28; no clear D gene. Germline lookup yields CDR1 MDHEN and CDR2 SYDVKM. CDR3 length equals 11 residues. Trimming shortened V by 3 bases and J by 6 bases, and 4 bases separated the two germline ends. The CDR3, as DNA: TGTGCCAGCAGTTTGGGCGATACGCAGTATTTT. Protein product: CASSLGDTQYF.

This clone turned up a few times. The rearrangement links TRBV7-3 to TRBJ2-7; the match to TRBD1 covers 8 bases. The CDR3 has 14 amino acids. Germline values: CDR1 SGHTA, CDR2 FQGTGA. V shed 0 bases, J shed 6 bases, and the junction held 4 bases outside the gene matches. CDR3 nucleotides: TGTGCCAGCAGCTTAACAGGGACAGGTTCCGAGCAGTACTTC. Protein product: CASSLTGTGSEQYF.

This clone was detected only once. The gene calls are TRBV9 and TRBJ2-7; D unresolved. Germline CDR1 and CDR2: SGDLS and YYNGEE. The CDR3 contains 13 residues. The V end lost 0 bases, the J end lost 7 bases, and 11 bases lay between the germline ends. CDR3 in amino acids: CASSVDFRAEQYF. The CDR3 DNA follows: TGTGCCAGCAGCGTAGATTTTAGGGCAGAGCAGTACTTC.

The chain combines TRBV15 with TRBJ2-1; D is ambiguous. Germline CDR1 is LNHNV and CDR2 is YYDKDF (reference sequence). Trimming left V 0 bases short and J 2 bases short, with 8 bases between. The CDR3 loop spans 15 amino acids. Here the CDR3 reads CATSRDGITYNEQFF. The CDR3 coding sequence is TGTGCCACCAGCAGAGATGGAATCACCTACAATGAGCAGTTCTTC.

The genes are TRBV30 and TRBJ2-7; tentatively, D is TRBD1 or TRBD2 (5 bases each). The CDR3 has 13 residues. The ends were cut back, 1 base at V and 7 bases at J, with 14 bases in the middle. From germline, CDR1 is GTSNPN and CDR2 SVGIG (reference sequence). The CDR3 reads CAWSGDALSEQYF. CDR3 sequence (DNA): TGTGCCTGGAGTGGGGACGCCCTTTCAGAGCAGTACTTC.

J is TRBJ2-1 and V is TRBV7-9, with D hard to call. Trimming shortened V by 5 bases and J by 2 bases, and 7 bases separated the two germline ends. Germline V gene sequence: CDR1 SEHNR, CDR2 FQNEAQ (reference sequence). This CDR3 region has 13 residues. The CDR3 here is CASSPSPYNEQFF. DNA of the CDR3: TGTGCCAGCAGCCCCTCCCCCTACAATGAGCAGTTCTTC.

The CDR3 reads CASNTRTPETQYF. In DNA form, the CDR3 reads TGTGCCAGCAATACTAGGACCCCTGAGACCCAGTACTTC. The chain combines TRBV28 with TRBJ2-5, with D possibly matching TRBD2 (5 bases). Trimming cost V 7 bases and J 5 bases, with 14 bases left between them. The germline CDR1 and CDR2 sequences are MDHEN and SYDVKM. The CDR3 loop spans 13 amino acids.